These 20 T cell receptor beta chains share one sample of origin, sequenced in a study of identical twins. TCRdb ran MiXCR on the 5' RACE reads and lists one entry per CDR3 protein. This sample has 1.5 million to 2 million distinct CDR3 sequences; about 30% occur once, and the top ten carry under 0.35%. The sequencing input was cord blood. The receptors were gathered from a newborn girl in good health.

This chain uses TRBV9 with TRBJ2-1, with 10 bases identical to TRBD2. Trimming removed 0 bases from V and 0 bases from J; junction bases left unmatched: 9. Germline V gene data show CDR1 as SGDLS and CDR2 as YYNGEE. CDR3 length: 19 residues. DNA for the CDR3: TGTGCCAGCAGCGTAGTGACTAGCGGGCCGTCGAGCTCCTACAATGAGCAGTTCTTC. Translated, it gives CASSVVTSGPSSSYNEQFF.

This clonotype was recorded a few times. CDR3 in DNA: TGCGCCAGCAGCTCCGGACCCGCTGGCACAGATACGCAGTATTTT. It is translated as CASSSGPAGTDTQYF. This chain uses TRBV5-1 with TRBJ2-3; D ambiguous. V was cut by 3 bases and J by 1 base, with 12 bases left in between. The CDR3 is 15 residues long. Germline-derived CDR1 and CDR2 are SGHRS and YFSETQ.

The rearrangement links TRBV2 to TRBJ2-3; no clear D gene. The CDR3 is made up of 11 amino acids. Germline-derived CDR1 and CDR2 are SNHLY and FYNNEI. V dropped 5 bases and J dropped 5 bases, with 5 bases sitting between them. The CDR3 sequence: CASSWKDTQYF. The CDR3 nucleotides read TGTGCCAGCAGTTGGAAAGATACGCAGTATTTT. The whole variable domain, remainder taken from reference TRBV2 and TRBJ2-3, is EPEVTQTPSHQVTQMGQEVILRCVPISNHLYFYWYRQILGQKVEFLVSFYNNEISEKSEIFDDQFSVERPDGSNFTLKIRSTKLEDSAMYFCASSWKDTQYFGPGTRLTVL.

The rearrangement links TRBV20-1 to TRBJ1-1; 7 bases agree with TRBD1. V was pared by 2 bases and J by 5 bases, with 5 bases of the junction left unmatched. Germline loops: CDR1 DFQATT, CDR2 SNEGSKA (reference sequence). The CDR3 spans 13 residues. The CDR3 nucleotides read TGCAGTGCTAGAACAGGGGTCGGGACTGAAGCTTTCTTT. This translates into CSARTGVGTEAFF.

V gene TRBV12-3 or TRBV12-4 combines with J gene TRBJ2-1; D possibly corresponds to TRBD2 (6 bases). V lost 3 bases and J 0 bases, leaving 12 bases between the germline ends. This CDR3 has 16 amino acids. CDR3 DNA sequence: TGTGCCAGCAGTTTTAGCGGTTCGGGCTCCTACAATGAGCAGTTCTTC. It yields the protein CASSFSGSGSYNEQFF.

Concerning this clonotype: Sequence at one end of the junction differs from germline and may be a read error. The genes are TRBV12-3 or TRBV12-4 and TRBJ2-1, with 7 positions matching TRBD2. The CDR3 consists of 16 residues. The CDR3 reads CASRPTAGLIYNEQVF. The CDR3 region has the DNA TGTGCCAGCAGGCCCACAGCGGGACTGATCTACAATGAGCAGGTCTTC.

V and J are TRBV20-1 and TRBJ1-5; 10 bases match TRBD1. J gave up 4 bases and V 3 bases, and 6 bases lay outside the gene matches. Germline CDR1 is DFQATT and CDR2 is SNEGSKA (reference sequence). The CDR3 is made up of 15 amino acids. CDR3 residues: CSASSRTGGNQPQHF. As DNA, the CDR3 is TGCAGTGCTAGTTCTAGGACAGGGGGTAATCAGCCCCAGCATTTT.

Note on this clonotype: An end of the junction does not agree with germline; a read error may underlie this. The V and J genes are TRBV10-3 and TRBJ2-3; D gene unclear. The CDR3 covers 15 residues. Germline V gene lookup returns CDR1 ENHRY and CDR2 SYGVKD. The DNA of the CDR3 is TGTGCCATCGGTGACATCAGGAAAGGCACAGATAGGCAGTATTTT. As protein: CAIGDIRKGTDRQYF.

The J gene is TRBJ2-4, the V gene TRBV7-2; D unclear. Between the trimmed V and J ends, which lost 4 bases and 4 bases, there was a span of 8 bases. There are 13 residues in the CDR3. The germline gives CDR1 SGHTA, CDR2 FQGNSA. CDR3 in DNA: TGTGCCAGCAGCTCGGCAGAGAAAAACATTCAGTACTTC. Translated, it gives CASSSAEKNIQYF.

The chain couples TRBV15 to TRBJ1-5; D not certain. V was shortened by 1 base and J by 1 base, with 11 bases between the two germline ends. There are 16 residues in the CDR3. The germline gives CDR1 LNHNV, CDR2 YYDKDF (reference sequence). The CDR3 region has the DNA TGTGCCACCAGCAGAGCGAAGACACCGAGCAATCAGCCCCAGCATTTT. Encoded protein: CATSRAKTPSNQPQHF. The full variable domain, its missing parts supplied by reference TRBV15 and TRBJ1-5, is DAMVIQNPRYQVTQFGKPVTLSCSQTLNHNVMYWYQQKSSQAPKLLFHYYDKDFNNEADTPDNFQSRRPNTSFCFLDIRSPGLGDTAMYLCATSRAKTPSNQPQHFGDGTRLSIL.

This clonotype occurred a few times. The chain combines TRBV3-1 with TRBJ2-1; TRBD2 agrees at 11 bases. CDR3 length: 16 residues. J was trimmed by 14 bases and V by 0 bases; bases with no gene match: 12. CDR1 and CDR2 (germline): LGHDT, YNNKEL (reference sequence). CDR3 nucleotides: TGTGCCAGCAGCCAAGACCACACGAAATCTAGCGGGAGGAAGTTCTTC. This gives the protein CASSQDHTKSSGRKFF.

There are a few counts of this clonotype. CDR3 sequence (DNA): TGTGCCAGCAGTTACCAAGGGGGCGGCTACACCTTC. Translated, it gives CASSYQGGGYTF. This rearrangement joins TRBV6-6 to TRBJ1-2, with TRBD1 identical over 7 bases. This CDR3 is built from 12 residues. Germline trimming cut 2 bases from V and 8 bases from J; bases unmatched to any gene: 2. CDR1 is MNHNY, CDR2 SVGAGI, per germline (reference sequence).

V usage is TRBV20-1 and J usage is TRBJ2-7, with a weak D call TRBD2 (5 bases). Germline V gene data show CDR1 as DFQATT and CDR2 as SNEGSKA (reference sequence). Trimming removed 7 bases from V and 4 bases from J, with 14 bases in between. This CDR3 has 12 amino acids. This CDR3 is CSVSSGRYEQYF. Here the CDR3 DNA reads TGCAGTGTTTCGAGCGGACGTTACGAGCAGTACTTC.

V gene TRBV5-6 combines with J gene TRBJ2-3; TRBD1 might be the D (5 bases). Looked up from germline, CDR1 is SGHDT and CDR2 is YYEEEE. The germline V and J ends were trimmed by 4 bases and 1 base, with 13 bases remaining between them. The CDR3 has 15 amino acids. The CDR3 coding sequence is TGTGCCAGCAGCCGAATGGGGCAGGGCACAGATACGCAGTATTTT. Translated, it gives CASSRMGQGTDTQYF. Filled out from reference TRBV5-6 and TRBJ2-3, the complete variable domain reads DAGVTQSPTHLIKTRGQQVTLRCSPKSGHDTVSWYQQALGQGPQFIFQYYEEEERQRGNFPDRFSGHQFPNYSSELNVNALLLGDSALYLCASSRMGQGTDTQYFGPGTRLTVL.

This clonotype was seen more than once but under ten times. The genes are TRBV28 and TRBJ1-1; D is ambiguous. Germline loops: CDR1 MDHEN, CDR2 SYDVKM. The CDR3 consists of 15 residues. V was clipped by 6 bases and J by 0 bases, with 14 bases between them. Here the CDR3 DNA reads TGTGCCAGCAGCCTAGGACGGATCATGAACACTGAAGCTTTCTTT. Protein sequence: CASSLGRIMNTEAFF.

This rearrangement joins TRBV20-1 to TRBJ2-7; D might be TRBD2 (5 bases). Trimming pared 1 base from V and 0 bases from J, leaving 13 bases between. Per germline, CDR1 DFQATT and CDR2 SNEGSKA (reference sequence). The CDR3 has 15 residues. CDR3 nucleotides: TGCAGTGCTAGAGCCTCAAGCGGAAACTCCTACGAGCAGTACTTC. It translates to CSARASSGNSYEQYF.

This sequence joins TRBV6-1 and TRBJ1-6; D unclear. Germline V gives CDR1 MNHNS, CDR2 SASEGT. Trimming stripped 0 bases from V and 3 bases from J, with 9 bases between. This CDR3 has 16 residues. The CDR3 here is CASSEAGLIYNSPLHF. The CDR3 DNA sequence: TGTGCCAGCAGTGAAGCAGGACTGATCTATAATTCACCCCTCCACTTT.

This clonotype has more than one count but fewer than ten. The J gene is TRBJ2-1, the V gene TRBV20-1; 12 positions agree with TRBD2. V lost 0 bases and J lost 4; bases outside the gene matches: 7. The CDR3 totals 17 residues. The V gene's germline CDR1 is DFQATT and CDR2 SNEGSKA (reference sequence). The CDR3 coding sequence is TGCAGTGCTAGAGATTTAGGGGGACTAGCGGGTTACAATGAGCAGTTCTTC. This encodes CSARDLGGLAGYNEQFF.

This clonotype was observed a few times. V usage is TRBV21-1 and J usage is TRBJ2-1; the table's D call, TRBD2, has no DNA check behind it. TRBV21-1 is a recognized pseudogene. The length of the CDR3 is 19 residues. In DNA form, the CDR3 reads TGTGCCAGCAGCAAAGAGGGGACTAGCGCGGTCCAAGACTACAATGAGCAGTTCTTC. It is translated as CASSKEGTSAVQDYNEQFF.

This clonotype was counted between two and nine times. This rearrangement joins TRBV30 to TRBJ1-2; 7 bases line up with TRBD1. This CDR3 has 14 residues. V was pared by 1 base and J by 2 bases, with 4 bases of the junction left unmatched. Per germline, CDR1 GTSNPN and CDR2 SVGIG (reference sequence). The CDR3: CAWSAQGRNYGYTF. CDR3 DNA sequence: TGTGCCTGGAGTGCACAGGGGAGGAACTATGGCTACACCTTC.